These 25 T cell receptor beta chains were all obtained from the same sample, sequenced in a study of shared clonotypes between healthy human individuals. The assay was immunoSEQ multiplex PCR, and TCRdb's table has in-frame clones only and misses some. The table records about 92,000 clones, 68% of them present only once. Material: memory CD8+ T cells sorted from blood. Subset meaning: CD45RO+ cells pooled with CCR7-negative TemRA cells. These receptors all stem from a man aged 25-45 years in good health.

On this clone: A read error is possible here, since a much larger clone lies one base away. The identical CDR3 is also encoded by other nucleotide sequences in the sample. Here the CDR3 reads CASSWSSGELFF. The CDR3 bases are TGTGCCAGCAGCTGGTCGAGCGGGGAGCTGTTTTTT. This chain links TRBV5-6 with TRBJ2-2; D call uncertain. The length of the CDR3 is 12 residues. The germline V gene has CDR1 SGHDT and CDR2 YYEEEE. Trimming removed 3 bases from V and 7 bases from J, with 7 bases in between.

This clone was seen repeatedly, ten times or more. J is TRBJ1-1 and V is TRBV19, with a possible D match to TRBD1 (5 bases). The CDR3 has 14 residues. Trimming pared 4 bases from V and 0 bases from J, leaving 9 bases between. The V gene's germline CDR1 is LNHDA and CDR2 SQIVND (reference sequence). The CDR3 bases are TGTGCCAGTAGTACAGGACACCTGAACACTGAAGCTTTCTTT. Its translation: CASSTGHLNTEAFF.

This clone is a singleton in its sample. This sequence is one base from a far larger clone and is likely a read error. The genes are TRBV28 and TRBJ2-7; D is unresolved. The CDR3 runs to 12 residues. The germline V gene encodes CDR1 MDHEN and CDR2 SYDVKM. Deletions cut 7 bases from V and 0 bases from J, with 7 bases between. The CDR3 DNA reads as TGTGCCAGCAATTCTAACTCCTACGAGCAGTACTTC. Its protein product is CASNSNSYEQYF.

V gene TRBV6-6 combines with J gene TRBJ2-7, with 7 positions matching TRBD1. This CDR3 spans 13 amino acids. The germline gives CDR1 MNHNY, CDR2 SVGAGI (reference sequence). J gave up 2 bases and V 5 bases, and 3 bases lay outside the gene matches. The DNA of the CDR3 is TGTGCCAGCAGTAATACAGGGGCCTACGAGCAGTACTTC. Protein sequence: CASSNTGAYEQYF.

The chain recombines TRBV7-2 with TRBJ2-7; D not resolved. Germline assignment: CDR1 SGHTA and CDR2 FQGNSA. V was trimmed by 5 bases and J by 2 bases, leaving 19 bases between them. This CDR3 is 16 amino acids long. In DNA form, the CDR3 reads TGTGCCAGCAGCCCCTTTCAAGGCCCCAAGGCCTACGAGCAGTACTTC. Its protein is CASSPFQGPKAYEQYF.

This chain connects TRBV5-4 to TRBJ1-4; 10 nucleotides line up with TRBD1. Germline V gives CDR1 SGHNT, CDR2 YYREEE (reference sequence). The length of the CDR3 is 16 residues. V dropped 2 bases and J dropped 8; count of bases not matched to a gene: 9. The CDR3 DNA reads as TGTGCCAGCAGCTTTTCCCAAGGACAGGGGGGGGAAAAACTGTTTTTT. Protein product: CASSFSQGQGGEKLFF. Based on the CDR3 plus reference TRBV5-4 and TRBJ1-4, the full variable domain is ETGVTQSPTHLIKTRGQQVTLRCSSQSGHNTVSWYQQALGQGPQFIFQYYREEENGRGNFPPRFSGLQFPNYSSELNVNALELDDSALYLCASSFSQGQGGEKLFFGSGTQLSVL.

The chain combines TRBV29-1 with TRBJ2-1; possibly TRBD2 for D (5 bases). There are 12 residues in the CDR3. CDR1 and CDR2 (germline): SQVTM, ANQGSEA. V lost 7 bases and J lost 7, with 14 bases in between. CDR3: CSASFGENEQFF. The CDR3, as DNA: TGCAGCGCTAGCTTCGGGGAAAATGAGCAGTTCTTC.

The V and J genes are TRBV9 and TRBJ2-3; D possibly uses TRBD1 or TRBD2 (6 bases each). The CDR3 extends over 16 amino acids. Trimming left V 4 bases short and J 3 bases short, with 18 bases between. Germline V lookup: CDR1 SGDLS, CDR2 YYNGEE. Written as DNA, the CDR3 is TGTGCCAGCAGCCTGAAGGGGGGCTTTAGTACAGATACGCAGTATTTT. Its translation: CASSLKGGFSTDTQYF.

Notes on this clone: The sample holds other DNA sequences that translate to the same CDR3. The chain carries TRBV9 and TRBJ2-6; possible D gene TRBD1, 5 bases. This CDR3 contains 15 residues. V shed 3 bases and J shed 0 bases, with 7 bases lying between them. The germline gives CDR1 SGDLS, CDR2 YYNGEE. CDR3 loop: CASSGQNSGANVLTF. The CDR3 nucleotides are TGTGCCAGCAGCGGACAGAACTCTGGGGCCAACGTCCTGACTTTC.

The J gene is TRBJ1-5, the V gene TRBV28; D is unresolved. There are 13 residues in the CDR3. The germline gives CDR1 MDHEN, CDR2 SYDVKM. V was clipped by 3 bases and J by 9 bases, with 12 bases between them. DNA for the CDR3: TGTGCCAGCAGTTTTGAGCCCGCGTGGCCCCAGCATTTT. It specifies CASSFEPAWPQHF.

The CDR3 region has the DNA TGTGCCAGTAGTACGCATGCGGGACACAGCACAGATACGCAGTATTTT. Translated: CASSTHAGHSTDTQYF. The J gene is TRBJ2-3, the V gene TRBV19; either TRBD1 or TRBD2 may fit D (6 bases each). The germline V gene has CDR1 LNHDA and CDR2 SQIVND (reference sequence). This CDR3 region has 16 residues. V lost 4 bases, J lost 0 bases, and 14 bases lay in between.

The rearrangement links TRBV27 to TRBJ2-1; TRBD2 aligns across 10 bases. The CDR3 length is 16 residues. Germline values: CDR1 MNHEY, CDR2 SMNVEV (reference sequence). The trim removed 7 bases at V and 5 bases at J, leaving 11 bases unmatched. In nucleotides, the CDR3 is TGTGCCAGCAAACTCACCGGGACTAGCGCAGACAATGAGCAGTTCTTC. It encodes CASKLTGTSADNEQFF.

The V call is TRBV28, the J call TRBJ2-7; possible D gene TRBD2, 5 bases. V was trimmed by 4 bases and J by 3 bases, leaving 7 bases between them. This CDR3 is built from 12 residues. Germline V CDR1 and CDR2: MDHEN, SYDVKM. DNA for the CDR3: TGTGCCAGCAGTTCGGGGTACTACGAGCAGTACTTC. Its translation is CASSSGYYEQYF.

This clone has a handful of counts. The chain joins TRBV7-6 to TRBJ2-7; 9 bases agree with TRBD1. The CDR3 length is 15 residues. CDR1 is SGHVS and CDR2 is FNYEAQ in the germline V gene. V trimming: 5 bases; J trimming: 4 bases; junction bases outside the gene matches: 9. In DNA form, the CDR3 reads TGTGCCAGCAGCCCTTCACAGGGGGCGGCGTACGAGCAGTACTTC. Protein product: CASSPSQGAAYEQYF.

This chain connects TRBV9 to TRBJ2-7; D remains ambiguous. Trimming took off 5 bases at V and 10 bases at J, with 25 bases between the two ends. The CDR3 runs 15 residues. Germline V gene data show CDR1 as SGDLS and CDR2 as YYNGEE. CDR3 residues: CASRADRAPVHSQYF. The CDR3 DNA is TGTGCCAGCAGAGCTGATCGGGCGCCGGTTCATTCCCAGTACTTC.

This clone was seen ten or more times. The CDR3 sequence: CASSSPSSVNEQFF. CDR3 in DNA: TGTGCCAGCAGTTCCCCTAGCTCAGTCAATGAGCAGTTCTTC. V is TRBV27 and J is TRBJ2-1; D perhaps matches TRBD2 (5 bases). In germline, CDR1 is MNHEY, CDR2 SMNVEV (reference sequence). This CDR3 spans 14 amino acids. V shed 4 bases and J shed 6 bases, with 13 bases lying between them.

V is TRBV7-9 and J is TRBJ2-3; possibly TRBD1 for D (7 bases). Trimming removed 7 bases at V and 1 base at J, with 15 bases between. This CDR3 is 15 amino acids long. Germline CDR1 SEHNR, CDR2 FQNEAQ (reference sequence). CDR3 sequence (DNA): TGTGCCAGCACCCCGGCCAGGGGGGGCACAGATACGCAGTATTTT. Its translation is CASTPARGGTDTQYF.

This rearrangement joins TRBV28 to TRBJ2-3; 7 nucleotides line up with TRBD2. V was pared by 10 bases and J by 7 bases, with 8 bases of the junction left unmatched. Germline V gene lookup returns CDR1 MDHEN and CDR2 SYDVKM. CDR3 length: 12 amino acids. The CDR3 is CATAVLAYTQYF. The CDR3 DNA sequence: TGTGCCACCGCCGTACTAGCGTATACGCAGTATTTT.

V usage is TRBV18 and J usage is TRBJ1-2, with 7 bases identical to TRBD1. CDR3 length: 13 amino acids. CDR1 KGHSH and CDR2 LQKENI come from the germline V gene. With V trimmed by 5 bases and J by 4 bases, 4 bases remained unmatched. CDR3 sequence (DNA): TGTGCCAGCTCAGGGGACAGCTCCTATGGCTACACCTTC. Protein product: CASSGDSSYGYTF.

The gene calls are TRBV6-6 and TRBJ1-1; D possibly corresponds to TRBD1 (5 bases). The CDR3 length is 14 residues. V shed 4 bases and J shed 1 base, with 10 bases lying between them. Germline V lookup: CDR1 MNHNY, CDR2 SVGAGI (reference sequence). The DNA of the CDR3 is TGTGCCAGCAGTTTGAAAGGGGAGAACACTGAAGCTTTCTTT. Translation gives CASSLKGENTEAFF.

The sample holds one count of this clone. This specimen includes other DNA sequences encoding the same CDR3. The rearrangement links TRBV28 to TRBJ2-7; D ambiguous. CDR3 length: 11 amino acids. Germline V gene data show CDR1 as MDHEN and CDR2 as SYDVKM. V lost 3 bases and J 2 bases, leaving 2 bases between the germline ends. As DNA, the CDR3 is TGTGCCAGCAGTTTGGCCTACGAGCAGTACTTC. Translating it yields CASSLAYEQYF.

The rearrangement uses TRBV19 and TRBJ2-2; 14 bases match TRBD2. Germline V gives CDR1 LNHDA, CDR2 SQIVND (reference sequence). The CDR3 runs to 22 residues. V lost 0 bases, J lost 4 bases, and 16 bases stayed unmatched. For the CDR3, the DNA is TGTGCCAGTAGTATAGATCGGAGGAAGGGACTAGCGGGAGAACGGGGCACCGGGGAGCTGTTTTTT. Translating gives CASSIDRRKGLAGERGTGELFF.

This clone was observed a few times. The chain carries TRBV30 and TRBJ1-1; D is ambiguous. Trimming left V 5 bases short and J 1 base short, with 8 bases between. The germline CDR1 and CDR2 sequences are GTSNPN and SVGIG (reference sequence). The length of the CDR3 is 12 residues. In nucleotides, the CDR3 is TGTGCCTGGGGAGGGCCGAACACTGAAGCTTTCTTT. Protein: CAWGGPNTEAFF.

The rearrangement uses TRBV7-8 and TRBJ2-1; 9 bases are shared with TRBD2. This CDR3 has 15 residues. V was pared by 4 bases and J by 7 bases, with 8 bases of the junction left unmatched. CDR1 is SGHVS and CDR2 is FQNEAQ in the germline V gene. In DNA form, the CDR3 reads TGTGCCAGCAGCTCCGGGACTAGCTGGCAAAATGAGCAGTTCTTC. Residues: CASSSGTSWQNEQFF.

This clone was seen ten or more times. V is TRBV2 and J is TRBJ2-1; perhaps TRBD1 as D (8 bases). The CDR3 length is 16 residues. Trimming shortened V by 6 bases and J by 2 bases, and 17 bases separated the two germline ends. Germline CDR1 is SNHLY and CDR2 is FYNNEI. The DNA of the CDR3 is TGTGCCAGCAGAGCGGGGACAGGACGGACCTACAATGAGCAGTTCTTC. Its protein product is CASRAGTGRTYNEQFF.